Listed here are 5 T cell receptor beta chains from one sample, sequenced in a study of vaccination and CD4 T cells after COVID-19. Treatment noted: 10-day PBMC culture with coronavirus spike peptide pools or control peptides (ViraFEST assay). No cognate antigen is known for these TCRs. The assay that was used to sequence DNA from cultured CD4+ T cells was the Oncomine TCR Beta short-read assay. Via MiXCR, TCRdb re-called the PCR reads, giving one row per CDR3 protein. The sample has approximately 12,000 distinct CDR3 sequences, around half seen once; the top ten hold approximately 30%. Sequenced sample: CD4+ T cells from blood, cultured in vitro. All receptors come from a human donor who had recovered from COVID-19.

The CDR3 region has the DNA TGTGCCAGCAGCTTAGTGGCAGAAGGTAATTCACCCCTCCACTTT. This gives the protein CASSLVAEGNSPLHF. This chain links TRBV7-2 with TRBJ1-6; D remains unclear. This CDR3 is 15 amino acids long. Per germline, CDR1 SGHTA and CDR2 FQGNSA. Trimming took off 1 base at V and 6 bases at J, with 10 bases between the two ends.

This chain uses TRBV6-1 with TRBJ2-3; the D gene is possibly TRBD1 (5 bases). The V end lost 5 bases, the J end lost 0 bases, and 12 bases lay between the germline ends. This CDR3 has 15 amino acids. In germline, CDR1 is MNHNS, CDR2 SASEGT. For the CDR3, the DNA is TGTGCCAGCAGTCCCTTGACAGCTAGCACAGATACGCAGTATTTT. This sequence encodes CASSPLTASTDTQYF.

The chain links TRBV7-9 to TRBJ2-7, with 9 bases identical to TRBD2. V gave up 5 bases and J gave up 4 bases; unmatched junction bases: 3. This CDR3 spans 13 amino acids. CDR1 and CDR2 from the germline V gene are SEHNR and FQNEAQ (reference sequence). Here the CDR3 reads CASSRLAEYEQYF. CDR3 bases: TGTGCCAGCAGCCGACTAGCGGAATACGAGCAGTACTTC.

The chain uses TRBV11-3 and TRBJ2-7; D is uncertain. Trimming took 5 bases from V and 2 from J, leaving 13 bases between them. The germline V gene encodes CDR1 SGHNT and CDR2 YENEEA. CDR3 length equals 14 residues. CDR3 amino acids: CASSLDNGAYEQYF. The CDR3 DNA sequence: TGTGCCAGCAGCCTCGACAACGGTGCCTACGAGCAGTACTTC. Full variable domain (remainder filled in from reference TRBV11-3 and TRBJ2-7): EAGVVQSPRYKIIEKKQPVAFWCNPISGHNTLYWYLQNLGQGPELLIRYENEEAVDDSQLPKDRFSAERLKGVDSTLKIQPAELGDSAVYLCASSLDNGAYEQYFGPGTRLTVT.

The chain is built from TRBV7-2 and TRBJ1-1; TRBD1 matches at 8 bases. The CDR3 extends over 15 amino acids. CDR1 is SGHTA and CDR2 is FQGNSA in the germline V gene. V lost 5 bases and J lost 2; bases outside the gene matches: 7. CDR3 bases: TGTGCCAGCAGCACGATGACAGGGGTAAACACTGAAGCTTTCTTT. Protein sequence: CASSTMTGVNTEAFF.